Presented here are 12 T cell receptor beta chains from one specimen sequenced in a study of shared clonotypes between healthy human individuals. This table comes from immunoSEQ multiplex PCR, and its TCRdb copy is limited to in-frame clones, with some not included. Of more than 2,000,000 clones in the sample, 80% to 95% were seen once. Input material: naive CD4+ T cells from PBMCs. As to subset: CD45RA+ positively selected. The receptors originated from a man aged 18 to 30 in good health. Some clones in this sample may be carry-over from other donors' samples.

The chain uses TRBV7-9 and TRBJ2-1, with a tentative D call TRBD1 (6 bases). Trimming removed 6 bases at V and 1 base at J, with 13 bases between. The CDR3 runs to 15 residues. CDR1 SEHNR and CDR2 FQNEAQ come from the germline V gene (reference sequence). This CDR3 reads CASSTDRRSYNEQFF. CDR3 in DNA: TGTGCCAGCAGTACAGACAGGCGATCCTACAATGAGCAGTTCTTC.

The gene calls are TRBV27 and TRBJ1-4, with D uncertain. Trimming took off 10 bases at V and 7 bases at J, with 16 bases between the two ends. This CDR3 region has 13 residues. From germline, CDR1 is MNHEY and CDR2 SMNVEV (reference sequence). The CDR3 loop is CATRRWGGEKLFF. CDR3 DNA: TGTGCCACCCGAAGGTGGGGTGGTGAAAAACTGTTTTTT.

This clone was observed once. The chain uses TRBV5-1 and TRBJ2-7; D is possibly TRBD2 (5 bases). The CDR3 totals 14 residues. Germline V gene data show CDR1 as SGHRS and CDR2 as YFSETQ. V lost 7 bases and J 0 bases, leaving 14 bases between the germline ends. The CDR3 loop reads CASRGLKNSYEQYF. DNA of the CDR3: TGCGCCAGCCGAGGGTTAAAAAACTCCTACGAGCAGTACTTC.

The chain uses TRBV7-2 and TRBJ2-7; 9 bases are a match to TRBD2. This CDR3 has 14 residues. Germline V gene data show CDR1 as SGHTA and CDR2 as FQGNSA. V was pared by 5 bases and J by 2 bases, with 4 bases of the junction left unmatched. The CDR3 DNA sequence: TGTGCCAGCAGCCCGCGGGAGGGTCCCTACGAGCAGTACTTC. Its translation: CASSPREGPYEQYF. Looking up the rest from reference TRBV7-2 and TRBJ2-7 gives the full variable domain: GAGVSQSPSNKVTEKGKDVELRCDPISGHTALYWYRQSLGQGLEFLIYFQGNSAPDKSGLPSDRFSAERTGGSVSTLTIQRTQQEDSAVYLCASSPREGPYEQYFGPGTRLTVT.

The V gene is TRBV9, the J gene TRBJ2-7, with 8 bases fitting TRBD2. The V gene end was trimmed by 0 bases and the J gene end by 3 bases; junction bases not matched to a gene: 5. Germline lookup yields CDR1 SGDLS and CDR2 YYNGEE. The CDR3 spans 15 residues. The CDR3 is CASSVAGTRDYEQYF. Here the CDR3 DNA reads TGTGCCAGCAGCGTAGCCGGGACTAGAGACTACGAGCAGTACTTC. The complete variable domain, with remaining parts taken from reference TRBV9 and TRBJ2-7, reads DSGVTQTPKHLITATGQRVTLRCSPRSGDLSVYWYQQSLDQGLQFLIQYYNGEERAKGNILERFSAQQFPDLHSELNLSSLELGDSALYFCASSVAGTRDYEQYFGPGTRLTVT.

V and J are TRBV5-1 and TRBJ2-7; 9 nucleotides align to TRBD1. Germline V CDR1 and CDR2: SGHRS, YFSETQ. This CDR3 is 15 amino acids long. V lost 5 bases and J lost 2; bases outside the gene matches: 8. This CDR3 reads CASRTQTGGPYEQYF. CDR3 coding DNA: TGCGCCAGCAGGACGCAGACAGGGGGACCCTACGAGCAGTACTTC.

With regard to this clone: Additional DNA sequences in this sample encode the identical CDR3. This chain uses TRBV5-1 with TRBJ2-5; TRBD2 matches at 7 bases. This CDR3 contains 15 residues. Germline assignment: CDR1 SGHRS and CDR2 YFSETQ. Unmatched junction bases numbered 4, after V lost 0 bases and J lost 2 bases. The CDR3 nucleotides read TGCGCCAGCAGCTTGGCCGGGCGGGGGCAAGAGACCCAGTACTTC. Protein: CASSLAGRGQETQYF.

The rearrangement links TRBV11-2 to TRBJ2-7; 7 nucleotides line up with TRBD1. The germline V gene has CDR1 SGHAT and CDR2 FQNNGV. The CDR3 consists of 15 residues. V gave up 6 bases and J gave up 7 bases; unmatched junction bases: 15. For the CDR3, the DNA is TGTGCCAGCAGTCCAGATTTACAGACAGGGTCTGAGCAGTACTTC. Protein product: CASSPDLQTGSEQYF.

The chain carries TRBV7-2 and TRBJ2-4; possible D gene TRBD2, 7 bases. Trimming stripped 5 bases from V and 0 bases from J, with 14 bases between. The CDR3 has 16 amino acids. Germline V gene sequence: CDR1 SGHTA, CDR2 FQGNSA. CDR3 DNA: TGTGCCAGCAGCCCAAGGGGGGGGCTAGCCAAAAACATTCAGTACTTC. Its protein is CASSPRGGLAKNIQYF.

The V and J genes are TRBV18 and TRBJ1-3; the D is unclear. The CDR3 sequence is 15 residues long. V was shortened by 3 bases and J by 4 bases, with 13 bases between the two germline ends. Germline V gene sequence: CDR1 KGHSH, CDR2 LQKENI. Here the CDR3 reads CASSPALSLGNTIYF. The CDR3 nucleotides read TGTGCCAGCTCACCCGCTCTCTCCCTCGGAAACACCATATATTTT.

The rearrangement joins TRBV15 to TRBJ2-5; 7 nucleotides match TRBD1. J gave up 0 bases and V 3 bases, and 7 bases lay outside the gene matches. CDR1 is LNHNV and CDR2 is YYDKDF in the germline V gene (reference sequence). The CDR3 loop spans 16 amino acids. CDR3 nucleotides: TGTGCCACCAGCAGCAGGACAGGCCCGTACCAAGAGACCCAGTACTTC. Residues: CATSSRTGPYQETQYF.

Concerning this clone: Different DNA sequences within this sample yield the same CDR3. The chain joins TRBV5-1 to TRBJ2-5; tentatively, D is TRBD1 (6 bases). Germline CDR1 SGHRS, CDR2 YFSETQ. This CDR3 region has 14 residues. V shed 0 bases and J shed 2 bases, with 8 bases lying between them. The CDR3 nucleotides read TGCGCCAGCAGCTTGGGACAGGTACAAGAGACCCAGTACTTC. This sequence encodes CASSLGQVQETQYF.